The 15 T cell receptor beta chains given below trace back to one sample, sequenced in a study of Ad26.COV2.S vaccination and SARS-CoV-2 variants. As to treatment: some 20 received Ad26.COV2.S at low or high dose, single or two shots; 5 received placebo; per-sample allocation not given. Material that was analyzed had been drawn on day 63 after the first vaccine or placebo injection. The table came from immunoSEQ multiplex PCR; TCRdb's copy has only in-frame clones and leaves some out. Of 350,000 to 400,000 clones in the sample, 89% were seen once. The sequences come from peripheral blood, collected in a trial of Ad26.COV2.S vaccine versus placebo. All receptors derive from a person between 18 and 60 years old who received the Ad26.COV2.S COVID-19 vaccine or a placebo.

The rearrangement joins TRBV7-9 to TRBJ2-1; TRBD2 agrees at 10 bases. Unmatched junction bases numbered 6, after V lost 7 bases and J lost 6 bases. Germline assignment: CDR1 SEHNR and CDR2 FQNEAQ (reference sequence). The CDR3 is made up of 14 amino acids. The CDR3 reads CASIGLAAGNEQFF. DNA of the CDR3: TGTGCCAGCATTGGACTAGCGGCAGGCAATGAGCAGTTCTTC.

This clone was seen a handful of times. The gene calls are TRBV24-1 and TRBJ2-2; D is uncertain. This CDR3 has 15 residues. The V and J ends lost 1 base and 4 bases respectively, with 9 bases between them. Germline values: CDR1 KGHDR, CDR2 SFDVKD. The CDR3 region has the DNA TGTGCCACCAGTGATTTCGGACCGGGCACCGGGGAGCTGTTTTTT. Translation gives CATSDFGPGTGELFF.

The rearrangement joins TRBV7-9 to TRBJ1-3; D is unresolved. V dropped 0 bases and J dropped 3 bases, with 3 bases sitting between them. The CDR3 length is 13 residues. In germline, CDR1 is SEHNR, CDR2 FQNEAQ (reference sequence). The CDR3 DNA reads as TGTGCCAGCAGCTTAGCCTTTGGAAACACCATATATTTT. This translates into CASSLAFGNTIYF.

The J gene is TRBJ2-7, the V gene TRBV6-5; perhaps TRBD2 as D (5 bases). Germline V gene lookup returns CDR1 MNHEY and CDR2 SVGAGI. This CDR3 region has 14 residues. The V end was cut by 5 bases, the J end by 6 bases, with 17 bases between. The CDR3 DNA reads as TGTGCCAGCAGTCCCCCGGAGGCTCCGTTCGAGCAGTACTTC. It codes for CASSPPEAPFEQYF.

The chain uses TRBV9 and TRBJ2-7; 10 nucleotides align to TRBD2. Germline loops: CDR1 SGDLS, CDR2 YYNGEE. This CDR3 spans 15 amino acids. Unmatched junction bases numbered 7, after V lost 0 bases and J lost 7 bases. This CDR3 is CASSVESGRADEQYF. The CDR3 nucleotides read TGTGCCAGCAGCGTAGAGAGCGGGAGGGCCGATGAGCAGTACTTC.

The rearrangement joins TRBV28 to TRBJ2-1, with 7 positions matching TRBD2. Trimming removed 3 bases from V and 3 bases from J; junction bases left unmatched: 5. The CDR3 extends over 15 amino acids. Germline values: CDR1 MDHEN, CDR2 SYDVKM. Written as DNA, the CDR3 is TGTGCCAGCAGTTTGACGCTAGCGGTCTACAATGAGCAGTTCTTC. Translating gives CASSLTLAVYNEQFF. The variable domain in full, completed from reference TRBV28 and TRBJ2-1, reads DVKVTQSSRYLVKRTGEKVFLECVQDMDHENMFWYRQDPGLGLRLIYFSYDVKMKEKGDIPEGYSVSREKKERFSLILESASTNQTSMYLCASSLTLAVYNEQFFGPGTRLTVL.

The chain is built from TRBV7-8 and TRBJ2-3; 7 bases fit TRBD2. Trimming took 6 bases from V and 2 from J; bases not matched to a gene: 17. This CDR3 region has 18 residues. Looked up from germline, CDR1 is SGHVS and CDR2 is FQNEAQ. Written as DNA, the CDR3 is TGTGCCAGCAGGGCCCTCGGGATGAGCGGGACGGACACAGATACGCAGTATTTT. It specifies CASRALGMSGTDTDTQYF.

This clone occurred a few times. The genes are TRBV4-3 and TRBJ2-1, with D possibly being TRBD2 (6 bases). The CDR3 extends over 17 amino acids. Trimming took off 0 bases at V and 7 bases at J, with 19 bases between the two ends. Germline CDR1 LGHNA, CDR2 YSLEER. CDR3 region: CASSQDWGVITGNEQFF. The DNA for the CDR3 is TGCGCCAGCAGCCAAGATTGGGGGGTGATCACGGGAAATGAGCAGTTCTTC.

This clone was detected only once. This rearrangement joins TRBV4-1 to TRBJ2-1; TRBD2 matches at 13 bases. The CDR3 extends over 17 amino acids. The germline V gene has CDR1 MGHRA and CDR2 YSYEKL. V lost 5 bases and J lost 8; bases outside the gene matches: 12. The CDR3 is CASSARPGLAGMDEQFF. The CDR3 DNA follows: TGCGCCAGCAGCGCCAGACCGGGACTAGCGGGAATGGATGAGCAGTTCTTC.

The chain carries TRBV7-3 and TRBJ2-5; 7 positions agree with TRBD1. Per germline, CDR1 SGHTA and CDR2 FQGTGA. The ends lost 4 bases at V and 13 bases at J; junction bases unmatched: 6. This CDR3 region has 11 residues. The CDR3 is CASSCTGEGYF. CDR3 nucleotides: TGTGCCAGCAGCTGCACAGGGGAAGGGTACTTC.

This clone showed up just once. The V and J genes are TRBV3-1 (or the pseudogene TRBV3-2) and TRBJ2-5; the D gene could be TRBD1 or TRBD2 (5 bases each). The CDR3 covers 16 residues. The V gene lost 8 bases and the J gene lost 5 bases, with 24 bases spanning the gap. Germline-derived CDR1 and CDR2 are LGHDT and YNNKEL (reference sequence). CDR3 nucleotides: TGTGCCAGCGGTACGACGCAGGGTTGGGGAGTGGAGACCCAGTACTTC. It codes for CASGTTQGWGVETQYF.

This chain uses TRBV14 with TRBJ2-5; TRBD1 matches 7 bases. Trimming cost V 4 bases and J 0 bases; bases outside gene matches: 5. Germline V gene lookup returns CDR1 SGHDN and CDR2 FVKESK. The length of the CDR3 is 15 residues. The CDR3 DNA sequence: TGTGCCAGCAGCCCTTTACAGGGGTACCAAGAGACCCAGTACTTC. Translated, it gives CASSPLQGYQETQYF.

V gene TRBV5-1 combines with J gene TRBJ1-2; TRBD1 matches 12 bases. The V and J ends lost 6 bases and 7 bases, in that order; junction bases with no gene match: 10. In germline, CDR1 is SGHRS, CDR2 YFSETQ. The CDR3 runs 15 residues. The CDR3 region has the DNA TGCGCCAGCAACCTGTCAGGGGGACAGGGGGCTGGCTACACCTTC. Its protein product is CASNLSGGQGAGYTF.

The rearrangement uses TRBV7-9 and TRBJ1-4; no firm D call. Germline V CDR1 and CDR2: SEHNR, FQNEAQ (reference sequence). This CDR3 is built from 17 residues. Trimming removed 2 bases at V and 8 bases at J, with 21 bases between. The chain's CDR3 is CASSLSWRVSSREKLFF. The CDR3 DNA is TGTGCCAGCAGCTTAAGTTGGCGCGTCAGTTCGAGAGAAAAACTGTTTTTT.

This clone has at least ten counts. This chain joins TRBV24-1 and TRBJ2-3; D remains ambiguous. Trimming cost V 6 bases and J 2 bases, with 14 bases left between them. The V gene's germline CDR1 is KGHDR and CDR2 SFDVKD. The CDR3 has 15 amino acids. This CDR3 reads CATSHLGFHTDTQYF. CDR3 bases: TGTGCCACCAGTCATCTTGGATTTCACACAGATACGCAGTATTTT.